The 22 T cell receptor beta chains below come from one sample, sequenced in a study of T cell responses to AZD1222 COVID-19 vaccine. Only in-frame clones appear in the TCRdb table, and some are missing; sequencing was by immunoSEQ multiplex PCR. The top ten hold around 4.5% of the sample, which has fewer than 150,000 clones, roughly 91% seen once. Specimen: peripheral blood, collected on day 0 of AZD1222 vaccination. These receptors were taken from an adult in good health.

CDR3 bases: TGCGCCAGCAGTGATACCCGACGAGGGCAAGAGACCCAGTACTTC. Its translation: CASSDTRRGQETQYF. The V call is TRBV10-1, the J call TRBJ2-5; possible D gene TRBD2, 5 bases. Trimming shortened V by 3 bases and J by 2 bases, and 13 bases separated the two germline ends. Looked up from germline, CDR1 is WNHNN and CDR2 is SYGVQD (reference sequence). The CDR3 consists of 15 residues.

This chain links TRBV3-1 (or the pseudogene TRBV3-2) with TRBJ1-5; D might be TRBD1 (6 bases). The germline V gene encodes CDR1 LGHDT and CDR2 YNNKEL (reference sequence). V dropped 0 bases and J dropped 3 bases, with 15 bases sitting between them. This CDR3 is built from 17 residues. The CDR3 DNA reads TGTGCCAGCAGCCAAGAAAGGGCAGGGGCCAACAATCAGCCCCAGCATTTT. Amino acid sequence: CASSQERAGANNQPQHF.

The genes are TRBV14 and TRBJ2-1; 7 bases fit TRBD1. CDR3 length equals 19 residues. Germline trimming cut 5 bases from V and 3 bases from J; bases unmatched to any gene: 19. CDR1 is SGHDN and CDR2 is FVKESK in the germline V gene. CDR3 loop: CASSVYPGTENKNYNEQFF. The CDR3 DNA is TGTGCCAGCAGCGTCTATCCCGGGACAGAGAATAAGAACTACAATGAGCAGTTCTTC. Combining the CDR3 with reference TRBV14 and TRBJ2-1 gives the whole variable domain EAGVTQFPSHSVIEKGQTVTLRCDPISGHDNLYWYRRVMGKEIKFLLHFVKESKQDESGMPNNRFLAERTGGTYSTLKVQPAELEDSGVYFCASSVYPGTENKNYNEQFFGPGTRLTVL.

This chain joins TRBV7-9 and TRBJ1-3; 7 nucleotides line up with TRBD1. The V gene end was trimmed by 0 bases and the J gene end by 4 bases; junction bases not matched to a gene: 3. The CDR3 totals 15 residues. Germline-derived CDR1 and CDR2 are SEHNR and FQNEAQ (reference sequence). This CDR3 reads CASSLAWTGGNTIYF. DNA for the CDR3: TGTGCCAGCAGCTTAGCCTGGACAGGAGGAAACACCATATATTTT.

V and J are TRBV19 and TRBJ2-5; TRBD1 might be the D (6 bases). The V and J ends lost 5 bases and 5 bases respectively, with 15 bases between them. CDR3 length: 14 residues. Germline CDR1 is LNHDA and CDR2 is SQIVND (reference sequence). Written as DNA, the CDR3 is TGTGCCAGTAGTCTGGACCAGGGGATGGAGACCCAGTACTTC. Amino acid sequence: CASSLDQGMETQYF. The full variable domain, its missing parts supplied by reference TRBV19 and TRBJ2-5, is DGGITQSPKYLFRKEGQNVTLSCEQNLNHDAMYWYRQDPGQGLRLIYYSQIVNDFQKGDIAEGYSVSREKKESFPLTVTSAQKNPTAFYLCASSLDQGMETQYFGPGTRLLVL.

The chain is built from TRBV19 and TRBJ1-2; D remains ambiguous. The CDR3 covers 14 residues. Trimming took off 3 bases at V and 6 bases at J, with 14 bases between the two ends. Germline values: CDR1 LNHDA, CDR2 SQIVND (reference sequence). CDR3 DNA sequence: TGTGCCAGTAGTATCCCCCCCAGCAACCATGGCTACACCTTC. As protein: CASSIPPSNHGYTF.

The rearrangement uses TRBV5-1 and TRBJ1-2; D possibly corresponds to TRBD1 (6 bases). Germline assignment: CDR1 SGHRS and CDR2 YFSETQ. This CDR3 spans 13 amino acids. Deletions cut 2 bases from V and 6 bases from J, with 11 bases between. CDR3 amino acids: CASSLQGMDGYTF. The CDR3 DNA reads as TGCGCCAGCAGCTTACAGGGTATGGATGGCTACACCTTC.

The J gene is TRBJ1-4, the V gene TRBV18; D unresolved. Trimming removed 4 bases at V and 0 bases at J, with 15 bases between. The length of the CDR3 is 17 residues. Germline V CDR1 and CDR2: KGHSH, LQKENI. In DNA, the CDR3 is TGTGCCAGCTCACTGGAGCCCCACTCTGCAACTAATGAAAAACTGTTTTTT. This translates into CASSLEPHSATNEKLFF.

The chain is built from TRBV4-2 and TRBJ1-4; no reliable D call. Germline CDR1 and CDR2: LGHNA and YNFKEQ. The CDR3 is 15 residues long. With 0 bases removed from V and 3 bases from J, the gap between germline ends came to 8 bases. CDR3 amino acids: CASSQDPTANEKLFF. CDR3 sequence (DNA): TGTGCCAGCAGCCAAGATCCCACAGCTAATGAAAAACTGTTTTTT.

V is TRBV5-1 and J is TRBJ2-7, with TRBD2 matching 12 bases. The CDR3 sequence is 16 residues long. The V gene end was trimmed by 0 bases and the J gene end by 4 bases; junction bases not matched to a gene: 5. CDR1 SGHRS and CDR2 YFSETQ come from the germline V gene. As DNA, the CDR3 is TGCGCCAGCAGCTTGGAGACTAGCGGGAGAGGTTACGAGCAGTACTTC. It is translated as CASSLETSGRGYEQYF.

The chain couples TRBV21-1 to TRBJ1-1; TRBD1, as called in the table, went unchecked against the DNA. TRBV21-1 is a known pseudogene. The CDR3 is 17 amino acids. CDR3: CASSKKETGERDTEAFF. CDR3 nucleotide sequence: TGTGCCAGCAGCAAAAAGGAGACAGGAGAAAGGGACACTGAAGCTTTCTTT.

The rearrangement joins TRBV29-1 to TRBJ2-3; tentatively, D is TRBD1 (5 bases). The CDR3 covers 13 residues. From germline, CDR1 is SQVTM and CDR2 ANQGSEA. V shed 6 bases and J shed 3 bases, with 13 bases lying between them. CDR3: CSVATGMTDTQYF. CDR3 DNA: TGCAGCGTAGCAACAGGTATGACAGATACGCAGTATTTT.

This chain joins TRBV5-5 and TRBJ2-7; the match to TRBD1 covers 8 bases. Germline CDR1 is SGHKS and CDR2 is YYEKEE (reference sequence). The CDR3 loop spans 14 amino acids. The V segment lost 4 bases and the J segment 3 bases; nucleotides outside the gene matches: 6. CDR3 protein: CASSTKTGVYEQYF. CDR3 sequence (DNA): TGTGCCAGCAGCACAAAGACAGGGGTCTACGAGCAGTACTTC.

The chain uses TRBV7-8 and TRBJ1-2; TRBD1 might be the D (5 bases). V was pared by 7 bases and J by 7 bases, with 25 bases between. The CDR3 runs to 16 residues. Germline lookup yields CDR1 SGHVS and CDR2 FQNEAQ. The CDR3 nucleotides are TGTGCCAGCACCGTCAGCGGTAGGCAGGGAGGAGGTGGCTACACCTTC. Translated, it gives CASTVSGRQGGGGYTF.

The chain joins TRBV20-1 to TRBJ2-4; 7 nucleotides line up with TRBD2. Looked up from germline, CDR1 is DFQATT and CDR2 is SNEGSKA (reference sequence). This CDR3 contains 15 residues. V dropped 3 bases and J dropped 0; count of bases not matched to a gene: 5. CDR3 protein: CSASRLAVAKNIQYF. In DNA, the CDR3 is TGCAGTGCTAGTAGGCTAGCGGTAGCCAAAAACATTCAGTACTTC.

CDR3 sequence reads: CASSFSGLLYNEQFF. The CDR3 DNA is TGTGCCAGCAGTTTTAGCGGGTTGCTCTACAATGAGCAGTTCTTC. This chain uses TRBV6-2 or TRBV6-3 with TRBJ2-1; 7 bases fit TRBD2. The junction had 6 bases not matched to a gene; V was cut back by 4 bases and J by 3 bases. CDR1 is MNHEY and CDR2 is SVGEGT in the germline V gene. The length of the CDR3 is 15 residues.

V gene TRBV6-5 combines with J gene TRBJ2-2, with 9 positions matching TRBD1. Germline V gene sequence: CDR1 MNHEY, CDR2 SVGAGI. CDR3 size: 15 residues. The V segment lost 4 bases and the J segment 7 bases; nucleotides outside the gene matches: 7. As DNA, the CDR3 is TGTGCCAGCAGTTTACGGACAGGGGCGATCGGGGAGCTGTTTTTT. Protein sequence: CASSLRTGAIGELFF.

The chain is built from TRBV7-9 and TRBJ2-1; a possible D gene is TRBD1 (5 bases). The V and J ends lost 3 bases and 8 bases respectively, with 14 bases between them. CDR1 is SEHNR and CDR2 is FQNEAQ in the germline V gene (reference sequence). The CDR3 is 14 residues long. This CDR3 reads CASSLGLAEDEQFF. The DNA of the CDR3 is TGTGCCAGCAGCTTGGGGCTGGCTGAAGATGAGCAGTTCTTC.

V gene TRBV5-1 combines with J gene TRBJ2-1; 13 bases agree with TRBD2. Losses at the gene ends were 4 bases for V and 6 bases for J; bases not matched to a gene: 7. The CDR3 runs to 16 residues. Germline CDR1 and CDR2: SGHRS and YFSETQ. The CDR3 is CASSKTSGGARNEQFF. The CDR3 DNA sequence: TGCGCCAGCAGCAAAACTAGCGGGGGGGCCCGCAATGAGCAGTTCTTC. Filled out from reference TRBV5-1 and TRBJ2-1, the complete variable domain reads KAGVTQTPRYLIKTRGQQVTLSCSPISGHRSVSWYQQTPGQGLQFLFEYFSETQRNKGNFPGRFSGRQFSNSRSEMNVSTLELGDSALYLCASSKTSGGARNEQFFGPGTRLTVL.

The chain employs TRBV10-2 and TRBJ2-2; D unresolved. Trimming cost V 4 bases and J 0 bases, with 3 bases left between them. Germline V lookup: CDR1 WSHSY, CDR2 SAAADI. CDR3 size: 13 residues. For the CDR3, the DNA is TGCGCCAGCAGTGGTGCGAACACCGGGGAGCTGTTTTTT. This encodes CASSGANTGELFF.

The CDR3 loop is CAWSVRGRGNNQPQHF. CDR3 nucleotide sequence: TGTGCCTGGAGTGTACGGGGCAGGGGGAACAATCAGCCCCAGCATTTT. The V gene is TRBV30, the J gene TRBJ1-5, with 7 positions matching TRBD1. This CDR3 comprises 16 residues. Germline-derived CDR1 and CDR2 are GTSNPN and SVGIG (reference sequence). With V trimmed by 0 bases and J by 3 bases, 8 bases remained unmatched.

V gene TRBV3-1 (or the pseudogene TRBV3-2) combines with J gene TRBJ1-1; D not resolved. V was pared by 1 base and J by 1 base, with 7 bases between. Germline CDR1 and CDR2: LGHDT and YNNKEL (reference sequence). There are 14 residues in the CDR3. CDR3 coding DNA: TGTGCCAGCAGCCAAGGCAGCCAGAACACTGAAGCTTTCTTT. It specifies CASSQGSQNTEAFF.